Listed here are 24 T cell receptor beta chains from one sample, sequenced in a study of blood T cell repertoires in COVID-19 (dated by TCRdb to 2018 to 2020). The protocol used for the library was the immunoSEQ multiplex PCR assay. TCRdb took this table from immuneACCESS and kept in-frame rearrangements with V and J called. Such tables lack part of the clones; where checked against another copy, unresolved V genes explain under half of the gap, and the rest is unexplained. The sample table records about 220,000 clones; around three quarters of these occur just once. Roughly 7% of the sample goes to the ten largest clones. Sequenced input: peripheral blood. Receptors originate from a woman aged 70-85 years with acute or convalescent COVID-19.

The V and J genes are TRBV11-2 and TRBJ2-1, with 8 bases that match TRBD2. With V trimmed by 0 bases and J by 10 bases, 5 bases remained unmatched. CDR1 SGHAT and CDR2 FQNNGV come from the germline V gene. The CDR3 has 14 residues. The CDR3 bases are TGTGCCAGCAGCTTAGAGGGACTAGGAGGAGAGCAGTTCTTC. Translating it yields CASSLEGLGGEQFF. The variable domain in full, with the rest retrieved from reference TRBV11-2 and TRBJ2-1, is EAGVAQSPRYKIIEKRQSVAFWCNPISGHATLYWYQQILGQGPKLLIQFQNNGVVDDSQLPKDRFSAERLKGVDSTLKIQPAKLEDSAVYLCASSLEGLGGEQFFGPGTRLTVL.

The genes are TRBV18 and TRBJ1-2, with TRBD1 matching over 9 bases. Germline V gene sequence: CDR1 KGHSH, CDR2 LQKENI. CDR3 size: 15 residues. V lost 4 bases, J lost 5 bases, and 8 bases stayed unmatched. CDR3 in amino acids: CASSQRTGERYGYTF. For the CDR3, the DNA is TGTGCCAGCTCACAAAGGACAGGGGAGCGGTATGGCTACACCTTC.

The genes are TRBV19 and TRBJ2-1; 7 bases align to TRBD1. The CDR3 has 13 residues. V trimming: 5 bases; J trimming: 9 bases; junction bases outside the gene matches: 7. The germline V gene has CDR1 LNHDA and CDR2 SQIVND (reference sequence). In DNA, the CDR3 is TGTGCCAGTAGTTCCTCAGGGGGAGCTGAGCAGTTCTTC. Translation gives CASSSSGGAEQFF. Filled out from reference TRBV19 and TRBJ2-1, the complete variable domain reads DGGITQSPKYLFRKEGQNVTLSCEQNLNHDAMYWYRQDPGQGLRLIYYSQIVNDFQKGDIAEGYSVSREKKESFPLTVTSAQKNPTAFYLCASSSSGGAEQFFGPGTRLTVL.

Here the CDR3 reads CASSMVGITNTEAFF. CDR3 in DNA: TGTGCCAGTAGTATGGTGGGCATAACGAACACTGAAGCTTTCTTT. This sequence joins TRBV19 and TRBJ1-1, with D hard to call. V was clipped by 3 bases and J by 1 base, with 12 bases between them. The germline V gene has CDR1 LNHDA and CDR2 SQIVND (reference sequence). The CDR3 is 15 amino acids.

J is TRBJ1-1 and V is TRBV19, with 8 bases identical to TRBD1. J was trimmed by 5 bases and V by 8 bases; bases with no gene match: 7. The CDR3 is 13 residues long. Germline CDR1 and CDR2: LNHDA and SQIVND (reference sequence). The CDR3 here is CASGGTGQTEAFF. DNA of the CDR3: TGTGCCAGTGGAGGGACAGGTCAAACTGAAGCTTTCTTT. The whole variable domain, filled in from reference TRBV19 and TRBJ1-1, reads DGGITQSPKYLFRKEGQNVTLSCEQNLNHDAMYWYRQDPGQGLRLIYYSQIVNDFQKGDIAEGYSVSREKKESFPLTVTSAQKNPTAFYLCASGGTGQTEAFFGQGTRLTVV.

CDR3 DNA: TGTGCCAGCTCAGAATCCCAGGGAACGAATCAGCCCCAGCATTTT. This sequence encodes CASSESQGTNQPQHF. The chain joins TRBV18 to TRBJ1-5, with D possibly TRBD1 on 5 matching bases. V lost 5 bases and J lost 4, with 15 bases in between. The CDR3 length is 15 residues. Germline values: CDR1 KGHSH, CDR2 LQKENI.

In its sample, this clone was seen a few times. V usage is TRBV3-1 (or the pseudogene TRBV3-2) and J usage is TRBJ2-3; 10 nucleotides agree with TRBD2. The trim removed 1 base at V and 3 bases at J, leaving 13 bases unmatched. The CDR3 is 19 residues long. Germline CDR1 and CDR2: LGHDT and YNNKEL (reference sequence). The chain's CDR3 is CASSQGFRSGGAGTDTQYF. As DNA, the CDR3 is TGTGCCAGCAGCCAAGGATTCAGAAGCGGGGGGGCGGGTACAGATACGCAGTATTTT.

As concerns this clone: Other DNA sequences in the same sample also yield this CDR3. CDR3 amino acids: CASSPSGQETQYF. Written as DNA, the CDR3 is TGCGCCAGCAGCCCCTCGGGCCAAGAGACCCAGTACTTC. The chain combines TRBV4-1 with TRBJ2-5; D not certain. CDR3 length equals 13 residues. CDR1 is MGHRA and CDR2 is YSYEKL in the germline V gene. V was cut by 4 bases and J by 1 base, with 7 bases left in between.

J is TRBJ2-7 and V is TRBV6-1; 9 bases fit TRBD1. This CDR3 comprises 15 residues. Germline CDR1 MNHNS, CDR2 SASEGT. V lost 0 bases and J lost 4; bases outside the gene matches: 4. The CDR3 nucleotides are TGTGCCAGCAGTGAAGCGGGACAGGGAACTTACGAGCAGTACTTC. Amino acid sequence: CASSEAGQGTYEQYF.

The chain links TRBV9 to TRBJ2-2, with 8 positions matching TRBD2. CDR3 size: 14 residues. V gave up 4 bases and J gave up 6 bases; unmatched junction bases: 5. CDR1 SGDLS and CDR2 YYNGEE come from the germline V gene. CDR3 nucleotide sequence: TGTGCCAGCAGCTCCGAGGGACTAGCCGGGGAGCTGTTTTTT. It is translated as CASSSEGLAGELFF.

This chain joins TRBV3-1 (or the pseudogene TRBV3-2) and TRBJ1-2, with D possibly matching TRBD1 (6 bases). Germline V lookup: CDR1 LGHDT, CDR2 YNNKEL (reference sequence). CDR3 size: 14 residues. Trimming left V 5 bases short and J 8 bases short, with 18 bases between. The CDR3 loop reads CASSDYGGASGYTF. CDR3 DNA: TGTGCCAGCAGCGACTACGGGGGGGCGAGCGGCTACACCTTC.

The V call is TRBV5-1, the J call TRBJ2-5; D possibly corresponds to TRBD1 (5 bases). The V gene's germline CDR1 is SGHRS and CDR2 YFSETQ. The CDR3 has 16 amino acids. Trimming pared 3 bases from V and 2 bases from J, leaving 17 bases between. CDR3 loop: CASSWPRQQVQETQYF. CDR3 bases: TGCGCCAGCAGCTGGCCGCGACAACAGGTACAAGAGACCCAGTACTTC.

This chain links TRBV27 with TRBJ1-1; D is ambiguous. This CDR3 comprises 14 residues. CDR1 and CDR2 (germline): MNHEY, SMNVEV (reference sequence). V was shortened by 4 bases and J by 5 bases, with 14 bases between the two germline ends. CDR3 in amino acids: CASSSRGLGTEAFF. CDR3 nucleotides: TGTGCCAGCAGTTCCCGGGGATTAGGGACTGAAGCTTTCTTT.

In this sample, this clone turned up once. The chain has TRBV5-1 and TRBJ2-5; 10 bases are shared with TRBD2. V lost 2 bases and J lost 2; bases outside the gene matches: 3. The CDR3 runs to 15 residues. The germline CDR1 and CDR2 sequences are SGHRS and YFSETQ. The CDR3 sequence: CASSFLAGAQETQYF. In DNA form, the CDR3 reads TGCGCCAGCAGCTTCCTAGCGGGGGCTCAAGAGACCCAGTACTTC.

This clone was seen just once. This CDR3 is also generated by other DNA sequences in the sample. The rearrangement uses TRBV12-3 or TRBV12-4 and TRBJ1-2, with D possibly TRBD1 on 5 matching bases. The CDR3 totals 12 residues. V was cut by 6 bases and J by 7 bases, with 12 bases left in between. CDR3 sequence reads: CASSSRGSGYTF. The DNA for the CDR3 is TGTGCCAGCAGCTCCCGGGGGAGTGGCTACACCTTC.

The sample holds a few counts of this clone. The CDR3 loop is CASSFPISTDTQYF. The CDR3 coding sequence is TGTGCCAGCAGCTTTCCTATTAGCACAGATACGCAGTATTTT. The chain uses TRBV5-8 and TRBJ2-3; no clear D. Germline CDR1 SGHTS, CDR2 YDEGEE. The CDR3 length is 14 residues. V shed 2 bases and J shed 0 bases, with 7 bases lying between them.

V is TRBV11-3 and J is TRBJ2-1, with 9 bases lining up with TRBD2. This CDR3 spans 14 amino acids. From germline, CDR1 is SGHNT and CDR2 YENEEA. V gave up 1 base and J gave up 8 bases; unmatched junction bases: 3. CDR3 in amino acids: CASSLVAGADEQFF. In nucleotides, the CDR3 is TGTGCCAGCAGCTTAGTAGCGGGGGCCGATGAGCAGTTCTTC.

The chain joins TRBV12-1 to TRBJ2-7; the D call of TRBD1 is as the table states it, not checked on the DNA. TRBV12-1 is labeled a pseudogene. The CDR3 runs 17 residues. The CDR3 protein is CASSQTGPGPHSYEQYF. CDR3 nucleotides: TGTGCCAGCAGCCAAACAGGGCCAGGGCCCCACTCCTACGAGCAGTACTTC.

The chain couples TRBV5-1 to TRBJ1-1, with a tentative D call TRBD1 (5 bases). This CDR3 spans 15 amino acids. The V end was cut by 5 bases, the J end by 5 bases, with 19 bases between. Germline V gene lookup returns CDR1 SGHRS and CDR2 YFSETQ. CDR3 region: CASRLDIARGTEAFF. CDR3 nucleotide sequence: TGCGCCAGCAGGCTAGACATCGCCCGGGGGACTGAAGCTTTCTTT.

The chain recombines TRBV30 with TRBJ2-5, with a weak D call TRBD1 (6 bases). This CDR3 comprises 15 residues. The germline CDR1 and CDR2 sequences are GTSNPN and SVGIG (reference sequence). V dropped 2 bases and J dropped 2 bases, with 15 bases sitting between them. The DNA of the CDR3 is TGTGCCTGGAGTCCCCAACGGACAGTTCAAGAGACCCAGTACTTC. Its translation: CAWSPQRTVQETQYF.

The rearrangement links TRBV18 to TRBJ2-3, with D unresolved. V was trimmed by 3 bases and J by 0 bases, leaving 19 bases between them. This CDR3 is built from 18 residues. Germline CDR1 KGHSH, CDR2 LQKENI. The CDR3 reads CASSPPNVGIRSTDTQYF. CDR3 DNA: TGTGCCAGCTCACCCCCTAATGTGGGCATACGGAGCACAGATACGCAGTATTTT.

This clone was counted between two and nine times. This specimen includes other DNA sequences encoding the same CDR3. The genes are TRBV30 and TRBJ1-5, with 9 positions matching TRBD1. This CDR3 is built from 13 residues. Trimming took 4 bases from V and 5 from J; bases not matched to a gene: 3. The germline V gene has CDR1 GTSNPN and CDR2 SVGIG (reference sequence). For the CDR3, the DNA is TGTGCCTGGAACACAGGGGGCGATCAGCCCCAGCATTTT. Its translation: CAWNTGGDQPQHF. Supplemented by reference TRBV30 and TRBJ1-5, the full variable domain reads SQTIHQWPATLVQPVGSPLSLECTVEGTSNPNLYWYRQAAGRGLQLLFYSVGIGQISSEVPQNLSASRPQDRQFILSSKKLLLSDSGFYLCAWNTGGDQPQHFGDGTRLSIL.

The chain joins TRBV4-2 to TRBJ2-3; 10 nucleotides line up with TRBD2. The CDR3 consists of 18 residues. V shed 0 bases and J 2 bases; nucleotides not matched to a gene: 8. Per the germline V gene, CDR1 is LGHNA and CDR2 is YNFKEQ. CDR3: CASSQDGSTSGSTDTQYF. Written as DNA, the CDR3 is TGTGCCAGCAGCCAAGATGGGTCGACTAGCGGGTCCACAGATACGCAGTATTTT.

The chain couples TRBV29-1 to TRBJ2-3; 9 bases map to TRBD2. There are 15 residues in the CDR3. Germline V gene data show CDR1 as SQVTM and CDR2 as ANQGSEA. With 7 bases clipped from V and 1 base from J, the junction kept 9 bases outside the gene matches. DNA of the CDR3: TGCAGCGGGAGACTAGCGGCTGCCCGCACAGATACGCAGTATTTT. It specifies CSGRLAAARTDTQYF.